This T cell receptor (beta chain) came from a study of blood T cell repertoires in COVID-19. Authors' data handling: Amplified reference gene primers provided the basis for estimating nucleated cell counts. Measured with immunoSEQ multiplex PCR; TCRdb has only the in-frame clones, and not every one. V and J calls and clone size are copied from that table; D and trimming were computed from the DNA. The table records about 140,000 clones, roughly 89% of them present only once. The clonotype comes from a human donor in a cohort sampled during active COVID-19. The sample consisted of peripheral blood.

The CDR3 loop reads CASSPRRGTEAFF. The CDR3 nucleotides are TGTGCCAGCAGCCCAAGGCGGGGCACTGAAGCTTTCTTT. This sequence joins TRBV7-2 and TRBJ1-1; D is undetermined. The CDR3 length is 13 residues. CDR1 SGHTA and CDR2 FQGNSA come from the germline V gene. V was trimmed by 5 bases and J by 4 bases, leaving 11 bases between them.